This passage covers 23 T cell receptor beta chains from one sample sequenced in a study of shared clonotypes between healthy human individuals (dated by TCRdb to 2020 to 2021). Library preparation used the immunoSEQ multiplex PCR assay. TCRdb carries this immuneACCESS record with in-frame sequences only. Its versions omit some clonotypes, under half of them owing to an unresolved V gene in the studies checked, with the rest unexplained. The sample data list about 490,000 clones, and 75% to 85% of these were observed just once. The leading ten clones occupy 10% to 15% of the sample. The sequencing input was PBMCs. The origin of the receptors is a woman aged 40 to 49 in good health. Some clones in this sample may be carry-over from other donors' samples.

This chain links TRBV27 with TRBJ2-6; a weak D match, TRBD1 (6 bases). Germline values: CDR1 MNHEY, CDR2 SMNVEV (reference sequence). There are 18 residues in the CDR3. Deletions cut 2 bases from V and 0 bases from J, with 14 bases between. In nucleotides, the CDR3 is TGTGCCAGCAGTTTAGGGTACAGGGCAAGCTCTGGGGCCAACGTCCTGACTTTC. Its protein is CASSLGYRASSGANVLTF.

The V call is TRBV7-2, the J call TRBJ2-7, with 7 positions matching TRBD1. The CDR3 has 15 amino acids. Germline CDR1 and CDR2: SGHTA and FQGNSA. J was trimmed by 4 bases and V by 1 base; bases with no gene match: 7. This CDR3 is CASSLVPDRVYEQYF. CDR3 nucleotide sequence: TGTGCCAGCAGCTTAGTGCCCGACAGGGTGTACGAGCAGTACTTC.

The chain couples TRBV21-1 to TRBJ1-3. TRBV21-1 is a pseudogene segment. There are 14 residues in the CDR3. The CDR3 DNA sequence: TGTGCCAGCAGCCTCGGGGGTTCTGGAAACACCATATATTTT. It translates to CASSLGGSGNTIYF.

The chain has TRBV28 and TRBJ2-7; D gene unclear. CDR1 is MDHEN, CDR2 SYDVKM, per germline. The V gene lost 3 bases and the J gene lost 4 bases, with 10 bases spanning the gap. The CDR3 length is 13 residues. The DNA for the CDR3 is TGTGCCAGCAGTTTGGTGTCGGGTTACGAGCAGTACTTC. Residues: CASSLVSGYEQYF.

The V gene is TRBV6-5, the J gene TRBJ1-2; D is possibly TRBD1 (5 bases). Looked up from germline, CDR1 is MNHEY and CDR2 is SVGAGI. This CDR3 has 16 amino acids. V was pared by 1 base and J by 7 bases, with 19 bases between. This chain's CDR3 is CASSYLPLGRAGGYTF. The CDR3 region has the DNA TGTGCCAGCAGTTACTTGCCCTTAGGCAGGGCGGGTGGCTACACCTTC.

V usage is TRBV11-2 and J usage is TRBJ2-3; a possible D gene is TRBD2 (6 bases). V shed 5 bases and J shed 7 bases, with 19 bases lying between them. CDR1 is SGHAT and CDR2 is FQNNGV in the germline V gene. The CDR3 spans 15 residues. The DNA of the CDR3 is TGTGCCAGCAGCCGGGGGTGGGACCGCACCAATACGCAGTATTTT. This encodes CASSRGWDRTNTQYF. The whole variable domain, filled in from reference TRBV11-2 and TRBJ2-3, reads EAGVAQSPRYKIIEKRQSVAFWCNPISGHATLYWYQQILGQGPKLLIQFQNNGVVDDSQLPKDRFSAERLKGVDSTLKIQPAKLEDSAVYLCASSRGWDRTNTQYFGPGTRLTVL.

There are many counts of this clone. This CDR3 is CASSLNRPAPSPGAFTYEQYF. The CDR3 DNA is TGTGCCAGCAGCTTAAATCGTCCAGCTCCTTCCCCGGGAGCCTTTACCTACGAGCAGTACTTC. The chain has TRBV7-6 and TRBJ2-7; a possible D gene is TRBD2 (6 bases). There are 21 residues in the CDR3. V lost 2 bases to trimming and J lost 2 bases, with 31 bases between them. Germline assignment: CDR1 SGHVS and CDR2 FNYEAQ.

The chain uses TRBV11-2 and TRBJ2-1, with a tentative D call TRBD2 (5 bases). The germline V gene has CDR1 SGHAT and CDR2 FQNNGV. The CDR3 is 16 amino acids. The V end lost 6 bases, the J end lost 5 bases, and 20 bases lay between the germline ends. The CDR3 loop is CASRALRAESNNEQFF. The CDR3 DNA is TGTGCCAGCAGGGCTCTCCGAGCGGAGAGTAACAATGAGCAGTTCTTC.

The genes are TRBV30 and TRBJ2-2; 8 positions agree with TRBD1. The germline CDR1 and CDR2 sequences are GTSNPN and SVGIG (reference sequence). The CDR3 consists of 15 residues. Trimming at V came to 0 bases and at J to 6 bases, leaving 6 bases not matched to a gene. The CDR3 coding sequence is TGTGCCTGGAGTGTAAAGGACAGGGCAGCCGGGGAGCTGTTTTTT. Translation gives CAWSVKDRAAGELFF.

As to this clone: A junction boundary mismatches the germline segment, possibly from a read error. The chain combines TRBV9 with TRBJ2-5; 7 bases agree with TRBD2. This CDR3 region has 16 residues. CDR1 SGDLS and CDR2 YYNGEE come from the germline V gene. CDR3 in DNA: TGTGCCAGCAGTGTAGAAGTGGGAGGGATTGGAGAGACCCAGTACTTC. Residues: CASSVEVGGIGETQYF.

The V and J genes are TRBV19 and TRBJ2-7; 9 bases line up with TRBD2. Germline CDR1 and CDR2: LNHDA and SQIVND (reference sequence). J lost 3 bases, V lost 3 bases, and 9 bases had no gene match. The CDR3 sequence is 16 residues long. CDR3 nucleotides: TGTGCCAGTAGTATTGGGCTAGCGGGACTAAACTACGAGCAGTACTTC. Its translation is CASSIGLAGLNYEQYF. The whole variable domain, filled in from reference TRBV19 and TRBJ2-7, reads DGGITQSPKYLFRKEGQNVTLSCEQNLNHDAMYWYRQDPGQGLRLIYYSQIVNDFQKGDIAEGYSVSREKKESFPLTVTSAQKNPTAFYLCASSIGLAGLNYEQYFGPGTRLTVT.

The sample holds a few counts of this clone. The gene calls are TRBV6-5 and TRBJ2-5, with TRBD2 as a possible D gene (6 bases). The CDR3 has 14 amino acids. V was cut by 5 bases and J by 7 bases, with 17 bases left in between. Germline V gene data show CDR1 as MNHEY and CDR2 as SVGAGI. CDR3 sequence reads: CASSKPGSSGTQYF. CDR3 sequence (DNA): TGTGCCAGCAGTAAACCCGGGAGTTCTGGGACCCAGTACTTC.

This clone was recorded many times. CDR3 sequence (DNA): TGTGCCAGCAGCCCCGACAGGAGGTACAATCAGCCCCAGCATTTT. It specifies CASSPDRRYNQPQHF. The chain joins TRBV6-5 to TRBJ1-5; possible D gene TRBD1, 6 bases. V was cut by 6 bases and J by 3 bases, with 15 bases left in between. Per the germline V gene, CDR1 is MNHEY and CDR2 is SVGAGI. This CDR3 has 15 amino acids.

J is TRBJ1-2 and V is TRBV28; D is possibly TRBD1 (6 bases). V dropped 10 bases and J dropped 2 bases, with 14 bases sitting between them. The germline V gene has CDR1 MDHEN and CDR2 SYDVKM. The CDR3 is 13 amino acids. The CDR3 loop is CAIKRGANYGYTF. The CDR3 nucleotides are TGTGCCATCAAACGGGGGGCCAACTATGGCTACACCTTC.

V gene TRBV13 combines with J gene TRBJ1-2, with D unresolved. Germline CDR1 is PRHDT and CDR2 is FYEKMQ (reference sequence). Trimming pared 10 bases from V and 8 bases from J, leaving 17 bases between. The CDR3 runs 12 residues. Here the CDR3 DNA reads TGTGCCACCCTATTAGCTGGAGGCGGCTACACCTTC. Encoded protein: CATLLAGGGYTF.

To note about this clone: Other DNA sequences in the sample encode the same CDR3. V gene TRBV5-6 combines with J gene TRBJ2-7; no clear D. Germline V gene lookup returns CDR1 SGHDT and CDR2 YYEEEE. The CDR3 totals 12 residues. Between the trimmed V and J ends, which lost 0 bases and 4 bases, there was a span of 5 bases. The CDR3 sequence: CASSLGQYEQYF. The CDR3 DNA reads as TGTGCCAGCAGCTTGGGGCAATACGAGCAGTACTTC.

The gene calls are TRBV15 and TRBJ2-5; D is unclear. Trimming pared 4 bases from V and 2 bases from J, leaving 8 bases between. This CDR3 is 13 amino acids long. Germline values: CDR1 LNHNV, CDR2 YYDKDF (reference sequence). The DNA of the CDR3 is TGTGCCACCAGCATTAGGGTGCAAGAGACCCAGTACTTC. It translates to CATSIRVQETQYF.

The chain has TRBV7-9 and TRBJ2-3; 8 nucleotides match TRBD2. The trim removed 2 bases at V and 0 bases at J, leaving 4 bases unmatched. Germline CDR1 is SEHNR and CDR2 is FQNEAQ (reference sequence). CDR3 length: 16 amino acids. Here the CDR3 reads CASSLPTSGSTDTQYF. CDR3 in DNA: TGTGCCAGCAGCTTACCAACTAGCGGAAGCACAGATACGCAGTATTTT.

This clone was recorded a few times. The gene calls are TRBV7-3 and TRBJ2-2, with 9 bases lining up with TRBD2. The CDR3 length is 14 residues. V trimming: 1 base; J trimming: 7 bases; junction bases outside the gene matches: 1. Per germline, CDR1 SGHTA and CDR2 FQGTGA. The DNA of the CDR3 is TGTGCCAGCAGCTTAAGCGGGAGGGACGGGGAGCTGTTTTTT. Translated: CASSLSGRDGELFF.

This chain connects TRBV5-1 to TRBJ2-2; TRBD2 matches at 9 bases. This CDR3 comprises 17 residues. CDR1 and CDR2 from the germline V gene are SGHRS and YFSETQ. The V gene end was trimmed by 3 bases and the J gene end by 6 bases; junction bases not matched to a gene: 12. CDR3 region: CASSSDPGLASAGELFF. The CDR3, as DNA: TGCGCCAGCAGCTCCGATCCGGGACTAGCAAGCGCCGGGGAGCTGTTTTTT.

As DNA, the CDR3 is TGTGCCAGCAGCTCACTAGCGGGAGAGGTTGAGACCCAGTACTTC. Residues: CASSSLAGEVETQYF. The rearrangement joins TRBV11-2 to TRBJ2-5, with 11 bases that match TRBD2. The CDR3 runs to 15 residues. Germline CDR1 SGHAT, CDR2 FQNNGV. Losses at the gene ends were 4 bases for V and 5 bases for J; bases not matched to a gene: 6. Combining the CDR3 with reference TRBV11-2 and TRBJ2-5 gives the whole variable domain EAGVAQSPRYKIIEKRQSVAFWCNPISGHATLYWYQQILGQGPKLLIQFQNNGVVDDSQLPKDRFSAERLKGVDSTLKIQPAKLEDSAVYLCASSSLAGEVETQYFGPGTRLLVL.

The V and J genes are TRBV28 and TRBJ2-1; 9 bases align to TRBD2. V dropped 6 bases and J dropped 1; count of bases not matched to a gene: 4. From germline, CDR1 is MDHEN and CDR2 SYDVKM. The CDR3 consists of 15 residues. The chain's CDR3 is CASRGLALSYNEQFF. In nucleotides, the CDR3 is TGTGCCAGCAGGGGACTAGCCCTTTCCTACAATGAGCAGTTCTTC.

The rearrangement joins TRBV19 to TRBJ2-5; D not certain. The CDR3 has 11 residues. V gave up 4 bases and J gave up 0 bases, with 0 bases separating them. Germline CDR1 LNHDA, CDR2 SQIVND (reference sequence). The CDR3 spells CASSNQETQYF. CDR3 DNA: TGTGCCAGTAGTAACCAAGAGACCCAGTACTTC.